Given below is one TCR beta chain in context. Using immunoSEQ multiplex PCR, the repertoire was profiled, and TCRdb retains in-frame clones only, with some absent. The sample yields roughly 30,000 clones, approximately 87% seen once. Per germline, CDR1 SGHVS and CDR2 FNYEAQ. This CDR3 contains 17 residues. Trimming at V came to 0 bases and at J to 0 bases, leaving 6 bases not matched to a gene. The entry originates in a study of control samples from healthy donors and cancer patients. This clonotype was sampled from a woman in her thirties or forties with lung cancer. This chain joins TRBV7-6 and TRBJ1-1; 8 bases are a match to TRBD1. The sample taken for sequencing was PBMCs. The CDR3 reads CASSLASGGRVNTEAFF. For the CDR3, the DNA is TGTGCCAGCAGCTTAGCTTCAGGGGGCCGAGTGAACACTGAAGCTTTCTTT.